The clone carrying this TCR beta chain has a handful of counts. The data are from a study of T-cell reconstitution after alpha-beta-depleted transplantation in children. Unique molecular identifiers were used in preparing the TCRbeta library. MiXCR, run by TCRdb on the PCR reads, gives a single entry per CDR3 protein. The sample carries some 390,000 distinct CDR3 sequences, just over 20% recorded once. Trimming took 4 bases from V and 4 from J; bases not matched to a gene: 8. The CDR3 contains 16 residues. The germline CDR1 and CDR2 sequences are SGHTA and FQGNSA. The sample in question was PBMCs from the stem cell graft donor, obtained from the stem cell graft. The gene calls are TRBV7-2 and TRBJ2-1, with 9 bases aligning to TRBD2. This clonotype was sampled from a human donor who donated a stem cell graft to a child with acute myeloid leukemia. In DNA, the CDR3 is TGTGCCAGCAGCTCCTCTGGACTAGCGACGTACAATGAGCAGTTCTTC. Translated, it gives CASSSSGLATYNEQFF.